Listed below are T cell receptor beta chains from one sample, sequenced in a study of blood T cell repertoires in COVID-19. Produced via immunoSEQ multiplex PCR; TCRdb's table is partial and in-frame only. The sample carries tens of thousands of clones, 81% recorded once. Sequencing was done on a sample of peripheral blood. The receptors here all came from a man at least 80 years old with COVID-19, enrolled during active disease. CDR3s include the opening cysteine and the closing phenylalanine or tryptophan. D genes are given only for firm matches. Size is stated for part of the rows, as once, few or many counts, or as a class when the clone is expanded.

clone size: .
J gene: TRBJ2-6
D gene: .
V gene: TRBV10-3
CDR3 DNA: TGTGCCATCATGAAGGAGCACTCTGGGGCCAACGTCCTGACTTTC
CDR3 protein: CAIMKEHSGANVLTF

clone size: .
J gene: TRBJ1-4
D gene: TRBD1
V gene: TRBV7-2
CDR3 DNA: TGTGCCAGCAGCCCCCATGTGGACAGGGGAGGGGAAAAACTGTTTTTT
CDR3 protein: CASSPHVDRGGEKLFF

clone size: once
J gene: TRBJ2-2
D gene: .
V gene: TRBV2
CDR3 DNA: TGTGCCAGCAATGAGCAGGGTCCGGACACCGGGGAGCTGTTTTTT
CDR3 protein: CASNEQGPDTGELFF

clone size: .
J gene: TRBJ2-1
D gene: TRBD2
V gene: TRBV5-1
CDR3 DNA: TGCGCCAGCAGCTCCCTAGGGACTAGCGGGGGCGAGCAGTTCTTC
CDR3 protein: CASSSLGTSGGEQFF

clone size: .
J gene: TRBJ2-1
D gene: TRBD2
V gene: TRBV6-1
CDR3 DNA: TGTGCCAGCAGTGCTTCGGGACTAGCGGGAGTTCGGTCCTCCTACAATGAGCAGTTCTTC
CDR3 protein: CASSASGLAGVRSSYNEQFF

clone size: .
J gene: TRBJ1-4
D gene: .
V gene: TRBV19
CDR3 DNA: TGTGCCAGTGGGCTGGAGGGCCTGGATGAAAAACTGTTTTTT
CDR3 protein: CASGLEGLDEKLFF

clone size: .
J gene: TRBJ1-6
D gene: TRBD1
V gene: TRBV5-4
CDR3 DNA: TGTGCCAGCAGCTTGCGTGGGACAGATCATTCACCCCTCCACTTT
CDR3 protein: CASSLRGTDHSPLHF

clone size: .
J gene: TRBJ1-5
D gene: .
V gene: TRBV6-6
CDR3 DNA: TGTGCCAGCACTTCACAGGGAGTTAATCAGCCCCAGCATTTT
CDR3 protein: CASTSQGVNQPQHF

clone size: once
J gene: TRBJ1-1
D gene: TRBD1
V gene: TRBV7-8
CDR3 DNA: TGTGCCAGCAGCTTAGGCTCAGGGGGCCGAACTGAAGCTTTCTTT
CDR3 protein: CASSLGSGGRTEAFF

clone size: .
J gene: TRBJ1-2
D gene: TRBD1
V gene: TRBV7-2
CDR3 DNA: TGTGCCAGCAACCCAACGAGACAGGGTGGCTATGGCTACACCTTC
CDR3 protein: CASNPTRQGGYGYTF

clone size: .
J gene: TRBJ1-1
D gene: .
V gene: TRBV15
CDR3 DNA: TGTGCCACCAGCAGAGGAGCGGGGGGTGAAGCTTTCTTT
CDR3 protein: CATSRGAGGEAFF

clone size: .
J gene: TRBJ2-7
D gene: TRBD2
V gene: TRBV28
CDR3 DNA: TGTGCCAGCTGGGGGGGATCGGACTACGAGCAGTACTTC
CDR3 protein: CASWGGSDYEQYF